Presented here are 7 T cell receptor beta chains from one specimen sequenced in a study of cytomegalovirus exposure and HLA in healthy donors. The PCR ran on 60 Vbeta and 13 Jbeta primers. Sequencing was performed with immunoSEQ multiplex PCR; in TCRdb, only in-frame clones are kept and a portion is missing. The sample lists fewer than 130,000 clones; about 68% were seen once. Sequenced input: PBMCs. Source of these receptors: a man aged 25-45 years in good health and CMV-seropositive.

V is TRBV5-1 and J is TRBJ1-2; D not resolved. The CDR3 length is 13 residues. Germline CDR1 is SGHRS and CDR2 is YFSETQ. V lost 0 bases, J lost 4 bases, and 7 bases lay in between. The CDR3 DNA is TGCGCCAGCAGCTTGGGAGCTCTCTATGGCTACACCTTC. Its translation is CASSLGALYGYTF. The complete variable domain, with remaining parts taken from reference TRBV5-1 and TRBJ1-2, reads KAGVTQTPRYLIKTRGQQVTLSCSPISGHRSVSWYQQTPGQGLQFLFEYFSETQRNKGNFPGRFSGRQFSNSRSEMNVSTLELGDSALYLCASSLGALYGYTFGSGTRLTVV.

V gene TRBV6-6 combines with J gene TRBJ1-1; D is undetermined. CDR1 MNHNY and CDR2 SVGAGI come from the germline V gene (reference sequence). Trimming took 0 bases from V and 5 from J, leaving 4 bases between them. This CDR3 has 12 amino acids. The CDR3 region is CASSYSRTEAFF. The CDR3 DNA follows: TGTGCCAGCAGTTACTCGCGTACTGAAGCTTTCTTT.

The V and J genes are TRBV11-2 and TRBJ2-1; 11 bases fit TRBD2. Unmatched junction bases numbered 11, after V lost 4 bases and J lost 9 bases. CDR1 is SGHAT and CDR2 is FQNNGV in the germline V gene. The CDR3 sequence is 16 residues long. The CDR3 DNA is TGTGCCAGCAGCTACGACCAGGGACTAGCGGCGGGTGAGCAGTTCTTC. It yields the protein CASSYDQGLAAGEQFF.

The chain links TRBV5-6 to TRBJ1-2, with a weak D call TRBD1 (6 bases). Germline V CDR1 and CDR2: SGHDT, YYEEEE. The CDR3 runs to 16 residues. Trimming took off 4 bases at V and 4 bases at J, with 20 bases between the two ends. The CDR3 coding sequence is TGTGCCAGCAGCCTGTTGGGGGGGGGCGAGCCCTATGGCTACACCTTC. Translating it yields CASSLLGGGEPYGYTF.

The chain has TRBV2 and TRBJ1-3; D uncertain. The length of the CDR3 is 16 residues. Germline lookup yields CDR1 SNHLY and CDR2 FYNNEI. Trimming removed 2 bases from V and 4 bases from J, with 15 bases in between. CDR3 region: CASSETRFQSGNTIYF. For the CDR3, the DNA is TGTGCCAGCAGTGAAACTAGGTTTCAATCCGGAAACACCATATATTTT.

This chain connects TRBV19 to TRBJ2-2, with D perhaps matching TRBD1 (6 bases). The germline V and J ends were trimmed by 7 bases and 2 bases, with 11 bases remaining between them. The CDR3 extends over 14 amino acids. Germline V gene lookup returns CDR1 LNHDA and CDR2 SQIVND (reference sequence). The CDR3 DNA sequence: TGTGCCAGTATGATAGGGGGTAACACCGGGGAGCTGTTTTTT. Its protein is CASMIGGNTGELFF.

In regard to this clone: The germline gene is not matched at one end of the junction; a read error may be the cause. For the CDR3, the DNA is TGTGCCAGCAAACCCCGGGTCTTTACAGGTACGCAGTATTTT. Translating gives CASKPRVFTGTQYF. The chain employs TRBV2 and TRBJ2-3, with D possibly being TRBD1 (5 bases). Germline V gene data show CDR1 as SNHLY and CDR2 as FYNNEI. The CDR3 covers 14 residues.